This T cell receptor beta chain was sequenced during a study of control samples from healthy donors and cancer patients. Sequencing was performed with immunoSEQ multiplex PCR; in TCRdb, only in-frame clones are kept and a portion is missing. The table shows 150,000 or so clones, with about 93% occurring only once. This clone was detected once. The sequencing input was PBMCs. The sequence was collected from a man in his fifties or sixties with colorectal cancer.

CDR3 DNA sequence: TGCAGCGTTGAGTCCTGGCGGATGAACACTGAAGCTTTCTTT. Translating gives CSVESWRMNTEAFF. This rearrangement joins TRBV29-1 to TRBJ1-1; D is unclear. The CDR3 totals 14 residues. Germline V gene data show CDR1 as SQVTM and CDR2 as ANQGSEA. V was cut by 3 bases and J by 0 bases, with 11 bases left in between.